A single sample gave rise to the 25 T cell receptor beta chains below, sequenced in a study of Ad26.COV2.S vaccination and SARS-CoV-2 variants. Using immunoSEQ multiplex PCR, the repertoire was profiled, and TCRdb retains in-frame clones only, with some absent. Here the sample spans about 280,000 clones, around 87% being singletons. Indicated treatment: 15 to 20 received Ad26.COV2.S at low or high dose, single or two shots; roughly five received placebo; per-sample allocation not given. Sampling occurred on day 63 after the first vaccine or placebo injection. This specimen was peripheral blood, taken in a trial of Ad26.COV2.S vaccine versus placebo. The receptors come from a person aged 18-60 years who received the Ad26.COV2.S COVID-19 vaccine or a placebo.

This clone appeared a single time. The chain recombines TRBV5-4 with TRBJ2-3, with no clear D. CDR1 and CDR2 (germline): SGHNT, YYREEE (reference sequence). V dropped 4 bases and J dropped 3 bases, with 12 bases sitting between them. There are 14 residues in the CDR3. CDR3 loop: CASSLDSLTDTQYF. The CDR3, as DNA: TGTGCCAGCAGCCTTGACTCTCTAACAGATACGCAGTATTTT.

A few counts support this clone. This CDR3 is CASSLEWSGDLQRGKLFF. CDR3 nucleotide sequence: TGTGCCAGCAGCTTAGAGTGGTCTGGGGACTTACAAAGGGGAAAACTGTTTTTT. This rearrangement joins TRBV7-2 to TRBJ1-4, with a possible D match to TRBD1 (5 bases). The germline gives CDR1 SGHTA, CDR2 FQGNSA. The CDR3 is 18 amino acids. Trimming removed 1 base from V and 10 bases from J, with 25 bases in between. The full variable domain, its missing parts supplied by reference TRBV7-2 and TRBJ1-4, is GAGVSQSPSNKVTEKGKDVELRCDPISGHTALYWYRQSLGQGLEFLIYFQGNSAPDKSGLPSDRFSAERTGGSVSTLTIQRTQQEDSAVYLCASSLEWSGDLQRGKLFFGSGTQLSVL.

The chain carries TRBV24-1 and TRBJ1-1; tentatively, D is TRBD1 (6 bases). Germline CDR1 is KGHDR and CDR2 is SFDVKD. The V and J ends lost 1 base and 4 bases respectively, with 12 bases between them. The CDR3 runs to 15 residues. CDR3 protein: CATSDFQDSITEAFF. As DNA, the CDR3 is TGTGCCACCAGTGATTTTCAGGACAGCATCACTGAAGCTTTCTTT.

The chain employs TRBV27 and TRBJ2-2, with no clear D. Trimming removed 6 bases at V and 7 bases at J, with 15 bases between. The CDR3 is 14 residues long. Germline V gene lookup returns CDR1 MNHEY and CDR2 SMNVEV (reference sequence). The CDR3: CASRKWKSGGELFF. CDR3 bases: TGTGCCAGCAGAAAGTGGAAATCGGGCGGGGAGCTGTTTTTT.

The J gene is TRBJ2-3, the V gene TRBV6-5, with 8 bases aligning to TRBD1. The CDR3 length is 13 residues. The V gene end was trimmed by 7 bases and the J gene end by 6 bases; junction bases not matched to a gene: 6. Germline CDR1 MNHEY, CDR2 SVGAGI. CDR3 amino acids: CASMFQGADTQYF. The CDR3 DNA reads as TGTGCCAGCATGTTCCAGGGGGCCGATACGCAGTATTTT.

The V gene is TRBV27, the J gene TRBJ2-4; D unresolved. The germline CDR1 and CDR2 sequences are MNHEY and SMNVEV (reference sequence). V shed 3 bases and J shed 2 bases, with 14 bases lying between them. The CDR3 is made up of 16 amino acids. CDR3 residues: CASSFFWGGPKNIQYF. DNA of the CDR3: TGTGCCAGCAGTTTCTTCTGGGGTGGGCCCAAAAACATTCAGTACTTC.

J is TRBJ2-3 and V is TRBV2; a possible D gene is TRBD2 (7 bases). The ends were cut back, 6 bases at V and 2 bases at J, with 18 bases in the middle. The CDR3 runs 16 residues. The germline V gene has CDR1 SNHLY and CDR2 FYNNEI. In DNA form, the CDR3 reads TGTGCCAGCAGCTCGAGGGGGGGGTACCACACAGATACGCAGTATTTT. It codes for CASSSRGGYHTDTQYF.

This chain joins TRBV5-4 and TRBJ2-3; TRBD2 aligns across 8 bases. Germline V gene sequence: CDR1 SGHNT, CDR2 YYREEE (reference sequence). This CDR3 comprises 14 residues. The ends lost 4 bases at V and 4 bases at J; junction bases unmatched: 5. As DNA, the CDR3 is TGTGCCAGCAGCCAGGGACTAGGGGCAGATACGCAGTATTTT. This codes for CASSQGLGADTQYF.

V is TRBV15 and J is TRBJ2-7; 7 bases map to TRBD1. Germline V gene lookup returns CDR1 LNHNV and CDR2 YYDKDF (reference sequence). This CDR3 has 16 residues. J was trimmed by 4 bases and V by 2 bases; bases with no gene match: 11. The CDR3 region has the DNA TGTGCCACCAGCAGATCCGACAGGGTCAGGGGTTACGAGCAGTACTTC. This translates into CATSRSDRVRGYEQYF.

V is TRBV29-1 and J is TRBJ2-7; 8 nucleotides align to TRBD1. Trimming at V came to 2 bases and at J to 1 base, leaving 10 bases not matched to a gene. CDR1 and CDR2 (germline): SQVTM, ANQGSEA. The CDR3 contains 16 residues. DNA for the CDR3: TGCAGCGTTGAAAGACGGGACAGGACCTTATCCTACGAGCAGTACTTC. Translating gives CSVERRDRTLSYEQYF.

The gene calls are TRBV30 and TRBJ1-2; the D is unclear. Germline lookup yields CDR1 GTSNPN and CDR2 SVGIG (reference sequence). V was clipped by 2 bases and J by 3 bases, with 19 bases between them. The CDR3 totals 16 residues. DNA of the CDR3: TGTGCCTGGAGTTCCATTAGCCAGGAGACCTACTATGGCTACACCTTC. Translation: CAWSSISQETYYGYTF.

The chain has TRBV7-2 and TRBJ2-1; 11 nucleotides agree with TRBD2. After removal of 1 base from V and 10 bases from J, the junction contained 12 bases not matched to a gene. Germline CDR1 and CDR2: SGHTA and FQGNSA. The CDR3 length is 17 residues. The CDR3 is CASSLVSEASGRWEQFF. The CDR3 DNA follows: TGTGCCAGCAGCTTAGTGAGCGAAGCTAGCGGGAGGTGGGAGCAGTTCTTC.

V is TRBV7-2 and J is TRBJ1-4; no clear D gene. V lost 2 bases to trimming and J lost 2 bases, with 12 bases between them. This CDR3 region has 16 residues. Per the germline V gene, CDR1 is SGHTA and CDR2 is FQGNSA. This CDR3 is CASSLKGTLTNEKLFF. CDR3 DNA sequence: TGTGCCAGCAGCTTAAAAGGCACCTTGACTAATGAAAAACTGTTTTTT.

The chain recombines TRBV13 with TRBJ2-3, with D possibly matching TRBD2 (7 bases). CDR3 length equals 14 residues. The germline gives CDR1 PRHDT, CDR2 FYEKMQ (reference sequence). The V gene lost 3 bases and the J gene lost 3 bases, with 10 bases spanning the gap. The CDR3 DNA follows: TGTGCCAGCAGCTTTGGGGGGGCGACAGATACGCAGTATTTT. Its translation is CASSFGGATDTQYF.

This sequence joins TRBV3-1 (or the pseudogene TRBV3-2) and TRBJ2-5; 10 bases fit TRBD2. This CDR3 is 18 amino acids long. Germline trimming cut 8 bases from V and 0 bases from J; bases unmatched to any gene: 15. Germline assignment: CDR1 LGHDT and CDR2 YNNKEL (reference sequence). The chain's CDR3 is CASPKTSQRGGDQETQYF. CDR3 DNA: TGTGCCAGCCCCAAGACGTCCCAGCGGGGGGGCGACCAAGAGACCCAGTACTTC.

The chain joins TRBV5-5 to TRBJ1-5, with D uncertain. This CDR3 contains 13 residues. Trimming left V 0 bases short and J 6 bases short, with 7 bases between. CDR1 SGHKS and CDR2 YYEKEE come from the germline V gene (reference sequence). CDR3 sequence (DNA): TGTGCCAGCAGCTTGGCTGGTACTCAGCCCCAGCATTTT. Protein product: CASSLAGTQPQHF.

This clone came up once. The J gene is TRBJ1-4, the V gene TRBV18, with D possibly TRBD1 on 5 matching bases. Trimming removed 2 bases at V and 5 bases at J, with 18 bases between. Germline assignment: CDR1 KGHSH and CDR2 LQKENI. This CDR3 has 17 amino acids. CDR3 nucleotide sequence: TGTGCCAGCTCACCAAACGGCCCCGGGGACGTAAATGAAAAACTGTTTTTT. This gives the protein CASSPNGPGDVNEKLFF.

V is TRBV30 and J is TRBJ2-1; the match to TRBD2 covers 8 bases. V shed 1 base and J 15 bases; nucleotides not matched to a gene: 5. Germline assignment: CDR1 GTSNPN and CDR2 SVGIG (reference sequence). The CDR3 has 11 residues. The CDR3 spells CAWSEVAGRFF. The CDR3 DNA is TGTGCCTGGAGTGAGGTAGCGGGACGGTTCTTC.

The chain employs TRBV11-2 and TRBJ1-4; 7 bases align to TRBD1. The CDR3 is 14 residues long. Germline V gene sequence: CDR1 SGHAT, CDR2 FQNNGV. V shed 7 bases and J 7 bases; nucleotides not matched to a gene: 9. The CDR3 sequence is CASTPGGSGEKLFF. The CDR3 region has the DNA TGTGCCAGCACCCCAGGGGGGTCTGGTGAAAAACTGTTTTTT.

The chain couples TRBV5-1 to TRBJ2-7; D possibly uses TRBD1 or TRBD2 (6 bases each). The V and J ends lost 5 bases and 3 bases respectively, with 12 bases between them. The CDR3 sequence is 13 residues long. Germline loops: CDR1 SGHRS, CDR2 YFSETQ. CDR3 residues: CASRDSGYYEQYF. The CDR3 bases are TGCGCCAGCAGGGACAGCGGGTACTACGAGCAGTACTTC.

This rearrangement joins TRBV7-2 to TRBJ1-6; the D is unclear. Germline CDR1 SGHTA, CDR2 FQGNSA. Deletions cut 6 bases from V and 9 bases from J, with 18 bases between. This CDR3 contains 15 residues. CDR3 in amino acids: CASSPGPRWGSPLHF. CDR3 nucleotides: TGTGCCAGCAGTCCGGGCCCCAGATGGGGTTCACCCCTCCACTTT.

The chain links TRBV15 to TRBJ1-2, with D uncertain. There are 14 residues in the CDR3. Trimming left V 5 bases short and J 2 bases short, with 12 bases between. The germline V gene encodes CDR1 LNHNV and CDR2 YYDKDF (reference sequence). CDR3 DNA: TGTGCCACCAGCGGACGAGTATTCAACTATGGCTACACCTTC. As protein: CATSGRVFNYGYTF.

V and J are TRBV11-3 and TRBJ2-1; D remains ambiguous. Trimming cost V 4 bases and J 5 bases, with 6 bases left between them. CDR1 and CDR2 (germline): SGHNT, YENEEA. The CDR3 is made up of 12 amino acids. The CDR3 DNA sequence: TGTGCCAGCAGCTCAGAAGACAATGAGCAGTTCTTC. Encoded protein: CASSSEDNEQFF.

This chain links TRBV7-9 with TRBJ1-2; 12 bases are a match to TRBD1. Germline V gene lookup returns CDR1 SEHNR and CDR2 FQNEAQ (reference sequence). The CDR3 consists of 16 residues. V dropped 3 bases and J dropped 2; count of bases not matched to a gene: 4. The CDR3 DNA reads TGTGCCAGCAGCTTGGGACAGGGGGCCCCAAACTATGGCTACACCTTC. Translation gives CASSLGQGAPNYGYTF.

This clone was seen once. This rearrangement joins TRBV7-8 to TRBJ2-7; 12 bases align to TRBD1. This CDR3 is 18 amino acids long. Trimming at V came to 1 base and at J to 1 base, leaving 8 bases not matched to a gene. Germline V lookup: CDR1 SGHVS, CDR2 FQNEAQ. The CDR3 loop is CASSLGPGTGGRSYEQYF. CDR3 nucleotides: TGTGCCAGCAGCTTAGGCCCCGGGACAGGGGGCAGGTCCTACGAGCAGTACTTC.